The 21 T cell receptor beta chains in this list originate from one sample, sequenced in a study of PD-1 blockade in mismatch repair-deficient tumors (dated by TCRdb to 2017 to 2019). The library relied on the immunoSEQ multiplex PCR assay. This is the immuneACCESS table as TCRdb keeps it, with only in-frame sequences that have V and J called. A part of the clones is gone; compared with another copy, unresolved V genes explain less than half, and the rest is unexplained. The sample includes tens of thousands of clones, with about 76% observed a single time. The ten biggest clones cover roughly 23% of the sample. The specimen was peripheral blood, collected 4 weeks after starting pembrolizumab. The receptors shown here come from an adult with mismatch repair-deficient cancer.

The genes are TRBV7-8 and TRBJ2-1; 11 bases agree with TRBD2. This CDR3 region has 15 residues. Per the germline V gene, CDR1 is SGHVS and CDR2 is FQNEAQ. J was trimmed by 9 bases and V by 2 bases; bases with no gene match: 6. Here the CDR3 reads CASSLTGTSGGEQFF. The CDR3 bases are TGTGCCAGCAGCTTAACCGGGACTAGCGGAGGTGAGCAGTTCTTC. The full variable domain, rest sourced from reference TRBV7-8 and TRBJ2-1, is GAGVSQSPRYKVAKRGQDVALRCDPISGHVSLFWYQQALGQGPEFLTYFQNEAQLDKSGLPSDRFFAERPEGSVSTLKIQRTQQEDSAVYLCASSLTGTSGGEQFFGPGTRLTVL.

CDR3 residues: CASSPFRDPTYEQYF. CDR3 nucleotide sequence: TGTGCCAGCAGTCCGTTCCGGGACCCAACCTACGAGCAGTACTTC. The V gene is TRBV6-5, the J gene TRBJ2-7; either TRBD1 or TRBD2 may fit D (5 bases each). Looked up from germline, CDR1 is MNHEY and CDR2 is SVGAGI. This CDR3 is built from 15 residues. V was clipped by 5 bases and J by 2 bases, with 16 bases between them.

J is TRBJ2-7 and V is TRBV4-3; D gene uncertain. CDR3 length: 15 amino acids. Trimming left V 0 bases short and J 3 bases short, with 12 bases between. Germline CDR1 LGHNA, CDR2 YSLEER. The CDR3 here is CASSQDSLFHYEQYF. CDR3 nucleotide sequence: TGCGCCAGCAGCCAAGATAGCCTATTCCACTACGAGCAGTACTTC.

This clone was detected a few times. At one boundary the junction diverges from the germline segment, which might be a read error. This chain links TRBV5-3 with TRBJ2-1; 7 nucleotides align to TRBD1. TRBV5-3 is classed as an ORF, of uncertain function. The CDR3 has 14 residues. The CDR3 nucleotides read TGTGCCAGAAGCTACCGGGACAGCTACACTGAGCAGTTCTTC. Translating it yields CARSYRDSYTEQFF.

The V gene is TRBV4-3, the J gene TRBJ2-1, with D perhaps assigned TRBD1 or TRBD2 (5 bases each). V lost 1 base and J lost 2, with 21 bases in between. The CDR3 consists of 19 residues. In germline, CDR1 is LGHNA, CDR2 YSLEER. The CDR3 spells CASSQVGAFGTPPYNEQFF. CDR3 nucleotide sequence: TGCGCCAGCAGCCAAGTGGGCGCGTTCGGGACGCCACCCTACAATGAGCAGTTCTTC.

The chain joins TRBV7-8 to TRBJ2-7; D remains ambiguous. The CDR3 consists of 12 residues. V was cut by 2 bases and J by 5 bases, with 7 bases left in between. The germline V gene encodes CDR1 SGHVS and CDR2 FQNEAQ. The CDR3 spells CASSLKIHEQYF. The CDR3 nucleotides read TGTGCCAGCAGCTTAAAGATTCACGAGCAGTACTTC. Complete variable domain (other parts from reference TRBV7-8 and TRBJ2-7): GAGVSQSPRYKVAKRGQDVALRCDPISGHVSLFWYQQALGQGPEFLTYFQNEAQLDKSGLPSDRFFAERPEGSVSTLKIQRTQQEDSAVYLCASSLKIHEQYFGPGTRLTVT.

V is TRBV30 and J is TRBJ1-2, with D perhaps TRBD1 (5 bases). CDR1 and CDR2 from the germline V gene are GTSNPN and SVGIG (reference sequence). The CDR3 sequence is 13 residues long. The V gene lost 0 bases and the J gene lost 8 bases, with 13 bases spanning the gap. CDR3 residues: CAWSVRGGRGYTF. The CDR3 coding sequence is TGTGCCTGGAGTGTACGGGGCGGAAGAGGCTACACCTTC.

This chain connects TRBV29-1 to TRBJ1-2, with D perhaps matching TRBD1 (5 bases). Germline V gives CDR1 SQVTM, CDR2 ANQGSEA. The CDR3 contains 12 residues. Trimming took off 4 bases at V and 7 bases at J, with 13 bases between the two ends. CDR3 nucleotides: TGCAGCGTTGGGGTACGGGACTCTGGCTACACCTTC. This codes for CSVGVRDSGYTF.

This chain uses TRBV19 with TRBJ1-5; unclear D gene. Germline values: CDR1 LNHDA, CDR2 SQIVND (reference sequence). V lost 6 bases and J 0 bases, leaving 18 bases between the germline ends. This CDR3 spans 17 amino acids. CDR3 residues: CASRRAQGLYSNQPQHF. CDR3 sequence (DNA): TGTGCCAGTAGGAGGGCTCAAGGGCTATATAGCAATCAGCCCCAGCATTTT.

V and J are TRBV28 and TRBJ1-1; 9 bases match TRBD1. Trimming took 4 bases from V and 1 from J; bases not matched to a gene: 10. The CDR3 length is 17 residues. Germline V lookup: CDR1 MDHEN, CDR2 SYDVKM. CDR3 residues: CASSSPGQGGENTEAFF. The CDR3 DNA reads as TGTGCCAGCAGTTCTCCGGGACAGGGAGGGGAGAACACTGAAGCTTTCTTT.

CDR3 protein: CASSLASATYEQYF. As DNA, the CDR3 is TGCGCCAGCAGCTTGGCTTCAGCGACCTACGAGCAGTACTTC. This sequence joins TRBV5-1 and TRBJ2-7; D unresolved. The CDR3 runs to 14 residues. Per germline, CDR1 SGHRS and CDR2 YFSETQ. V lost 0 bases to trimming and J lost 2 bases, with 9 bases between them.

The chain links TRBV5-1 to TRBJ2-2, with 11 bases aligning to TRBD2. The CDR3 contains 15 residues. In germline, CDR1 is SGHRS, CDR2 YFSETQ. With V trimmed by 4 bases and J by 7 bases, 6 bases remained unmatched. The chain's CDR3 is CASSPSGRNGGELFF. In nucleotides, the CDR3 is TGCGCCAGCAGCCCTAGCGGGAGGAACGGCGGGGAGCTGTTTTTT.

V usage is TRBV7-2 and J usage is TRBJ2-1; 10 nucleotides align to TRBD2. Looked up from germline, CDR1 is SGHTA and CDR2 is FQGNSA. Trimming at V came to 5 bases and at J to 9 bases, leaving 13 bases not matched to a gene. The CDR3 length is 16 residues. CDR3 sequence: CASSPLLAGAGGEQFF. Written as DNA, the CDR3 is TGTGCCAGCAGCCCGCTCCTAGCGGGAGCGGGCGGTGAGCAGTTCTTC.

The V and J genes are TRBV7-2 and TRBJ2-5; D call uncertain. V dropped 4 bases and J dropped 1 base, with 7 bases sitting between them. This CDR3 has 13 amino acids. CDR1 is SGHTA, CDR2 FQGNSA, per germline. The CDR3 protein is CASSWALQETQYF. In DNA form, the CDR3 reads TGTGCCAGCAGCTGGGCGCTCCAAGAGACCCAGTACTTC.

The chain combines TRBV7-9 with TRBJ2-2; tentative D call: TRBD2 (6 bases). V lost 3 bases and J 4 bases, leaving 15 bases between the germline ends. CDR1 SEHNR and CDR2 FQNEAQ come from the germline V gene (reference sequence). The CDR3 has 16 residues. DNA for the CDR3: TGTGCCAGCAGCTTTATCGCGGGATTGAGCACCGGGGAGCTGTTTTTT. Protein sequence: CASSFIAGLSTGELFF.

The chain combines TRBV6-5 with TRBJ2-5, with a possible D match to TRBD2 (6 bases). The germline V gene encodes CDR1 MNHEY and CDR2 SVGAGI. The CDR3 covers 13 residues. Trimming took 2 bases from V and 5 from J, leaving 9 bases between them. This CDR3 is CASSYGTAETQYF. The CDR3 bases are TGTGCCAGCAGTTACGGGACTGCGGAGACCCAGTACTTC.

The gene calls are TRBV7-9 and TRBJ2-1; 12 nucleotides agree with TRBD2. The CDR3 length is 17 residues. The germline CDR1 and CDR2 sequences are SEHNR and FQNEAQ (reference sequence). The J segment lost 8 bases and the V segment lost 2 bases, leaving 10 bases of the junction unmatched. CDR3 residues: CASSLKRSSGRVYEQFF. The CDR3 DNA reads TGTGCCAGCAGCTTAAAACGATCTAGCGGGAGGGTCTATGAGCAGTTCTTC.

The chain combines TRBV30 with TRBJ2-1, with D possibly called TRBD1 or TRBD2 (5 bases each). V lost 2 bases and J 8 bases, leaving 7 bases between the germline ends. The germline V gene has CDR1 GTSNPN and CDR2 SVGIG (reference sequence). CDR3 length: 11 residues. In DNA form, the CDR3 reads TGTGCCTGGAGTCGGGGCGATGAGCAGTTCTTC. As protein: CAWSRGDEQFF.

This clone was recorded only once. The CDR3 nucleotides read TGCGCCAGCAGCTCGGGGACTAGCGGCACAGATACGCAGTATTTT. Translation: CASSSGTSGTDTQYF. The gene calls are TRBV5-1 and TRBJ2-3; 10 positions match TRBD2. In germline, CDR1 is SGHRS, CDR2 YFSETQ. This CDR3 spans 15 amino acids. Trimming took 3 bases from V and 1 from J; bases not matched to a gene: 2.

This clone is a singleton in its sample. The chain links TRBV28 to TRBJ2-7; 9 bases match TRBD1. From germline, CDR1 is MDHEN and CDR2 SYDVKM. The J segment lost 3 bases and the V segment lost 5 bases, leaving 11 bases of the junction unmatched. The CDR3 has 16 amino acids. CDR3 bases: TGTGCCAGCAGTACCTTCCGACAGGGGGGGATCTACGAGCAGTACTTC. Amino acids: CASSTFRQGGIYEQYF. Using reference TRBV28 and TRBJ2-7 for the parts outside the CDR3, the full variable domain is DVKVTQSSRYLVKRTGEKVFLECVQDMDHENMFWYRQDPGLGLRLIYFSYDVKMKEKGDIPEGYSVSREKKERFSLILESASTNQTSMYLCASSTFRQGGIYEQYFGPGTRLTVT.

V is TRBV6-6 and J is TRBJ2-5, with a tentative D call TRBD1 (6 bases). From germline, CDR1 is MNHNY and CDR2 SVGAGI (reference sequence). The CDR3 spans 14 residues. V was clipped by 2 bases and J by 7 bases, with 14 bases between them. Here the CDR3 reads CASSYSGPGVTQYF. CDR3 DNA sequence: TGTGCCAGCAGTTACAGCGGTCCAGGGGTGACCCAGTACTTC.